This TCR beta chain was recovered during a study of neurological immune-mediated disorders. At least ten counts were recorded for this clonotype. Its antigen is unidentified. PBMCs numbering 2 million and stored at -80 C yielded the unsorted libraries. The authors produced cDNA by 5'RACE using 10-nucleotide random UMIs. Every sequencing run gave over 180 million TCR-beta sequences, taken from 15-18 subjects. TCRdb reprocessed the 5' RACE reads with MiXCR, giving one entry per CDR3 protein. The sample lists tens of thousands of distinct CDR3 sequences, about 9.3% occurring once. Study findings and constraints: TCR-beta repertoires seemed private in all groups, with no expanded CDR3 amino acid sequences shared.

V gave up 7 bases and J gave up 3 bases, with 20 bases separating them. Per the germline V gene, CDR1 is SQVTM and CDR2 is ANQGSEA. The CDR3 runs to 15 residues. The sequenced material came from PBMCs. The sequence derives from a man aged 40-55 years in good health. V gene TRBV29-1 combines with J gene TRBJ2-3; D may match TRBD1 or TRBD2 (7 bases each). DNA of the CDR3: TGCAGCGCCAGGGGGGGCCAAAGATCTACAGATACGCAGTATTTT. Protein: CSARGGQRSTDTQYF.